This T cell receptor beta chain was found in a study of cytomegalovirus exposure and HLA in healthy donors. Details on this clone: Its antigen is not identified.

From the roughly 110-subject validation cohort, which was separate from the approximately 670-subject first cohort, the donors were drawn. General observations from the study: Cytomegalovirus association was assigned to about 150 TCR beta chains. In vitro confirmation showed three CMV-associated chains to be CMV antigen specific.

Some clones are missing from TCRdb's copy, which holds only in-frame ones; the method was immunoSEQ multiplex PCR. The sample contains 250,000 to 300,000 clones, roughly 85% of which appear only once. The CDR3 is made up of 13 amino acids. Trimming removed 5 bases at V and 4 bases at J, with 12 bases between. Germline loops: CDR1 MDHEN, CDR2 SYDVKM. The TCR sequence derives from a woman between 18 and 29 years old in good health and CMV-seronegative. Specimen: PBMCs. J is TRBJ2-7 and V is TRBV28; D gene uncertain. The CDR3 region is CASSPTMWYEQYF. The CDR3 DNA reads TGTGCCAGCAGTCCAACAATGTGGTACGAGCAGTACTTC.